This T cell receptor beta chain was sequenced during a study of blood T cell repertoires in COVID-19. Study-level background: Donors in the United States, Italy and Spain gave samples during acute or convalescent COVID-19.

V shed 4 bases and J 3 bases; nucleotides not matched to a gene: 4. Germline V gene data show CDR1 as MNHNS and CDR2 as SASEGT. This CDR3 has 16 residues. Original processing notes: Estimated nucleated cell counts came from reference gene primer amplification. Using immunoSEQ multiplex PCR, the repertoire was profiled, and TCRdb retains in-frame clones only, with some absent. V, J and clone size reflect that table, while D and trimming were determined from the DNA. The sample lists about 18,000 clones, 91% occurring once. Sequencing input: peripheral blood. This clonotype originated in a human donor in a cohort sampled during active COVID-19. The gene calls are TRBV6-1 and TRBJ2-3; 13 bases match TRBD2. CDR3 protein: CASSGTSGSGTDTQYF. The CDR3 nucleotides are TGTGCCAGCAGTGGGACTAGCGGGAGTGGTACAGATACGCAGTATTTT.